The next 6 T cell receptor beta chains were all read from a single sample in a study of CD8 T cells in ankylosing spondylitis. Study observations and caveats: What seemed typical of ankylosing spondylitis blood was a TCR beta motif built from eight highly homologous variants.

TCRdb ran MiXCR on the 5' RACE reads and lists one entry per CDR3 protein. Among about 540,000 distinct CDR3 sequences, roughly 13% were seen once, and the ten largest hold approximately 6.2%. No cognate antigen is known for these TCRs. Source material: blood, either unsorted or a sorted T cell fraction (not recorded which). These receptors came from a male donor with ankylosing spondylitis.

CDR3 region: CASSESPGAGGYNEQFF. The CDR3 DNA reads as TGTGCCAGCAGTGAATCCCCCGGTGCGGGTGGGTACAATGAGCAGTTCTTC. V gene TRBV25-1 combines with J gene TRBJ2-1; perhaps TRBD2 as D (5 bases). V shed 1 base and J shed 4 bases, with 17 bases lying between them. The CDR3 is made up of 17 amino acids. Germline V gene sequence: CDR1 MGHDK, CDR2 SYGVNS.

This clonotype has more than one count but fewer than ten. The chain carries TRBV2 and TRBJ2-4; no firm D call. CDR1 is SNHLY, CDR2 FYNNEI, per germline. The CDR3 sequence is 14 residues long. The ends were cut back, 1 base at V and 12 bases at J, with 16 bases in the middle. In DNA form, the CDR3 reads TGTGCCAGCAGTGAAGGACAATCCGTTCCTCCTCAGTACTTC. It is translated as CASSEGQSVPPQYF. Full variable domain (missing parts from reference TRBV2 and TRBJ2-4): EPEVTQTPSHQVTQMGQEVILRCVPISNHLYFYWYRQILGQKVEFLVSFYNNEISEKSEIFDDQFSVERPDGSNFTLKIRSTKLEDSAMYFCASSEGQSVPPQYFGAGTRLSVL.

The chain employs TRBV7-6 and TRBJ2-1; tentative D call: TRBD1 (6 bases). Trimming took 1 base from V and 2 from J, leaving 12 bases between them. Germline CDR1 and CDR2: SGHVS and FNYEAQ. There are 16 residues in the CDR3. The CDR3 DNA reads TGTGCCAGCAGCTTAGGGTGGCAGGGGCCCTACAATGAGCAGTTCTTC. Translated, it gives CASSLGWQGPYNEQFF.

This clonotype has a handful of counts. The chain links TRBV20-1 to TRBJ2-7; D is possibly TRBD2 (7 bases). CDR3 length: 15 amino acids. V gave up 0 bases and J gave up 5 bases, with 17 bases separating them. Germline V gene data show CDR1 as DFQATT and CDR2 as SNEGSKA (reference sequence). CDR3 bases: TGCAGTGCTAGAGATCCCCGAGGGGGGGAAGACGAGCAGTACTTC. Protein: CSARDPRGGEDEQYF.

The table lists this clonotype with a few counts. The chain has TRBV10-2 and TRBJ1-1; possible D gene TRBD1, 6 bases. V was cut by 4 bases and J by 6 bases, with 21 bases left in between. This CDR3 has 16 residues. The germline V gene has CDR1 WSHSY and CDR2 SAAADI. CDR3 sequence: CASSGTGTPEGSEAFF. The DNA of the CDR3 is TGCGCCAGCAGTGGGACCGGGACACCAGAGGGGTCTGAAGCTTTCTTT.

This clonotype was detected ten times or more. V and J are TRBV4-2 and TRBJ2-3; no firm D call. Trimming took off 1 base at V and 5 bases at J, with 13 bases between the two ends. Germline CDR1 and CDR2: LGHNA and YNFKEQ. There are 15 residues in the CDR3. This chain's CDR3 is CASSQGELGIDTQYF. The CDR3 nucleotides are TGTGCCAGCAGCCAAGGGGAATTGGGGATAGATACGCAGTATTTT.